Below, 10 T cell receptor beta chains from the same sample are listed, as sequenced in a study of brain T cells in children with intractable seizures. Profiling relied on immunoSEQ multiplex PCR, and the TCRdb table lists in-frame clones only, not all of them. The sample holds roughly 80,000 clones, about 90% seen once. Sample: peripheral blood, taken at surgery. The receptors were sampled from a girl aged 2 to 10 with Rasmussen encephalitis and intractable seizures.

This clone was observed a single time. The chain links TRBV9 to TRBJ2-5; 7 nucleotides match TRBD1. V shed 4 bases and J 2 bases; nucleotides not matched to a gene: 5. CDR1 is SGDLS, CDR2 YYNGEE, per germline. The CDR3 runs 14 residues. CDR3 bases: TGTGCCAGCAGCCCCCGACAGGGACAAGAGACCCAGTACTTC. Translation gives CASSPRQGQETQYF.

This sequence joins TRBV7-9 and TRBJ2-2; no reliable D call. Germline CDR1 SEHNR, CDR2 FQNEAQ (reference sequence). The CDR3 covers 13 residues. The ends were cut back, 5 bases at V and 2 bases at J, with 6 bases in the middle. The CDR3, as DNA: TGTGCCAGCAGCCACCCAAACACCGGGGAGCTGTTTTTT. This codes for CASSHPNTGELFF.

The rearrangement links TRBV27 to TRBJ1-2; the D gene is possibly TRBD1 (6 bases). The V gene's germline CDR1 is MNHEY and CDR2 SMNVEV (reference sequence). The CDR3 runs 13 residues. The V gene lost 3 bases and the J gene lost 4 bases, with 9 bases spanning the gap. The CDR3 sequence: CASSFFRGYGYTF. The CDR3, as DNA: TGTGCCAGCAGTTTCTTCAGGGGCTATGGCTACACCTTC.

The chain combines TRBV7-9 with TRBJ2-5; 7 positions match TRBD2. CDR3 length equals 16 residues. Germline V CDR1 and CDR2: SEHNR, FQNEAQ (reference sequence). V gave up 4 bases and J gave up 4 bases; unmatched junction bases: 12. CDR3 sequence: CASSSPLAGVGETQYF. CDR3 sequence (DNA): TGTGCCAGCAGCTCACCACTTGCGGGAGTAGGAGAGACCCAGTACTTC.

CDR3 in DNA: TGTGCCAGCAGTTCTCCGCCACTCGGTTCACCCCTCCACTTT. This translates into CASSSPPLGSPLHF. The chain combines TRBV28 with TRBJ1-6; D call uncertain. The CDR3 sequence is 14 residues long. The germline V and J ends were trimmed by 4 bases and 9 bases, with 13 bases remaining between them. Germline V gene sequence: CDR1 MDHEN, CDR2 SYDVKM.

This clone was counted a single time. The CDR3, as DNA: TGTGCCAGCAGCTTAGGCGGACAGGGAGGGGATTCACCCCTCCACTTT. Translation gives CASSLGGQGGDSPLHF. The rearrangement links TRBV7-2 to TRBJ1-6, with TRBD1 matching over 8 bases. CDR1 is SGHTA and CDR2 is FQGNSA in the germline V gene. V shed 1 base, J shed 8 bases, and the junction held 7 bases outside the gene matches. The CDR3 has 16 amino acids.

V gene TRBV7-8 combines with J gene TRBJ2-7; 8 bases are a match to TRBD2. The CDR3 runs to 16 residues. Per the germline V gene, CDR1 is SGHVS and CDR2 is FQNEAQ. V dropped 5 bases and J dropped 7; count of bases not matched to a gene: 16. CDR3 protein: CASSLHPGLDLGEQYF. CDR3 nucleotide sequence: TGTGCCAGCAGCCTCCATCCGGGACTAGATCTGGGGGAGCAGTACTTC.

This clone was picked up one time. J is TRBJ2-7 and V is TRBV2, with 9 bases matching TRBD1. Germline V gives CDR1 SNHLY, CDR2 FYNNEI. Germline trimming cut 6 bases from V and 7 bases from J; bases unmatched to any gene: 10. The CDR3 covers 14 residues. CDR3 region: CASRGQGPSREQYF. CDR3 coding DNA: TGTGCCAGCAGGGGACAGGGTCCGTCCAGGGAGCAGTACTTC. Together with reference TRBV2 and TRBJ2-7, the CDR3 gives the full variable domain: EPEVTQTPSHQVTQMGQEVILRCVPISNHLYFYWYRQILGQKVEFLVSFYNNEISEKSEIFDDQFSVERPDGSNFTLKIRSTKLEDSAMYFCASRGQGPSREQYFGPGTRLTVT.

The rearrangement uses TRBV5-6 and TRBJ1-2; D is ambiguous. Germline loops: CDR1 SGHDT, CDR2 YYEEEE. V was shortened by 0 bases and J by 2 bases, with 11 bases between the two germline ends. This CDR3 contains 15 residues. Here the CDR3 reads CASSLEGGPNYGYTF. The CDR3 DNA sequence: TGTGCCAGCAGCTTGGAGGGAGGGCCAAACTATGGCTACACCTTC.

This sequence joins TRBV30 and TRBJ2-7; 7 bases are shared with TRBD1. Losses at the gene ends were 2 bases for V and 4 bases for J; bases not matched to a gene: 8. The germline gives CDR1 GTSNPN, CDR2 SVGIG (reference sequence). The CDR3 has 14 amino acids. This CDR3 reads CAWSPGTVYYEQYF. The CDR3 region has the DNA TGTGCCTGGAGTCCCGGGACAGTTTATTACGAGCAGTACTTC.